A single sample is the source of the 22 T cell receptor beta chains below, sequenced in a study of regulatory T cells in long-lasting Graves disease. Described time point: newly diagnosed GD, antithyroid drugs for less than 3 months. Making the TCR library involved RNA that had been extracted from PBMCs. Sequencing libraries for TCR beta were prepared with iRepertoire HTBI primers and Arm-PCR of CDR3 regions. A single record per CDR3 protein comes from TCRdb applying MiXCR to the multiplex PCR reads. The top ten clones hold around 12% of a sample with about 610,000 distinct CDR3 sequences, roughly a sixth of them seen once. This same sample was also taken into another study, of T cells in Graves' hyperthyroidism and ophthalmopathy.

This material consisted of peripheral blood mononuclear cells (PBMCs), taken at new diagnosis, from a patient treated with antithyroid drugs. These receptor sequences come from a young man with Graves disease.

This clonotype was observed many times. V and J are TRBV5-1 and TRBJ2-7; TRBD1 matches at 7 bases. There are 14 residues in the CDR3. Germline-derived CDR1 and CDR2 are SGHRS and YFSETQ. The V gene end was trimmed by 4 bases and the J gene end by 2 bases; junction bases not matched to a gene: 6. The CDR3 loop is CASSTGTAPYEQYF. CDR3 coding DNA: TGCGCCAGCAGCACCGGGACAGCCCCCTACGAGCAGTACTTC.

The chain has TRBV9 and TRBJ1-5; D gene unclear. The CDR3 extends over 15 amino acids. V was trimmed by 0 bases and J by 6 bases, leaving 13 bases between them. CDR1 SGDLS and CDR2 YYNGEE come from the germline V gene. CDR3 region: CASSVGVNSAQPQHF. The CDR3 DNA is TGTGCCAGCAGCGTAGGAGTGAACAGTGCTCAGCCCCAGCATTTT.

For this clonotype: This is likely an artifact of a read error, given a far larger clone one base away. The chain is built from TRBV28 and TRBJ1-5; no clear D. The CDR3 is 14 residues long. Germline values: CDR1 MDHEN, CDR2 SYDVKM. CDR3 amino acids: CANSLGSGNQPQHF. The CDR3 DNA follows: TGTGCCAACAGTTTAGGTTCTGGTAATCAGCCCCAGCATTTT.

The chain links TRBV9 to TRBJ2-3; D call uncertain. Between the trimmed V and J ends, which lost 0 bases and 3 bases, there was a span of 11 bases. Germline V gene sequence: CDR1 SGDLS, CDR2 YYNGEE. The CDR3 loop spans 15 amino acids. The CDR3 region has the DNA TGTGCCAGCAGCGTAGTATCTACGATTACAGATACGCAGTATTTT. This sequence encodes CASSVVSTITDTQYF.

This clonotype appeared many times. Here the CDR3 DNA reads TGCAGTGCATGGGAGACAAGCTCCTACAATGAGCAGTTCTTC. As protein: CSAWETSSYNEQFF. This chain connects TRBV20-1 to TRBJ2-1; possible D gene TRBD2, 5 bases. V was shortened by 6 bases and J by 0 bases, with 12 bases between the two germline ends. The CDR3 totals 14 residues. Germline V gene data show CDR1 as DFQATT and CDR2 as SNEGSKA (reference sequence).

This clonotype was recorded many times. CDR3 DNA: TGTGCCAGCAGTAACCCCACAGATACGCAGTATTTT. As protein: CASSNPTDTQYF. The rearrangement links TRBV6-1 to TRBJ2-3; D remains ambiguous. With 5 bases removed from V and 2 bases from J, the gap between germline ends came to 5 bases. The CDR3 has 12 amino acids. The germline gives CDR1 MNHNS, CDR2 SASEGT.

The gene calls are TRBV5-1 and TRBJ1-2; 8 positions agree with TRBD1. V gave up 1 base and J gave up 8 bases; unmatched junction bases: 7. This CDR3 comprises 14 residues. CDR1 is SGHRS, CDR2 YFSETQ, per germline. CDR3 bases: TGCGCCAGCAGCTTGTCGAGGACAGGGAACGGCTACACCTTC. This encodes CASSLSRTGNGYTF.

The chain is built from TRBV20-1 and TRBJ2-7; TRBD1 might be the D (6 bases). The germline V gene has CDR1 DFQATT and CDR2 SNEGSKA (reference sequence). Trimming left V 1 base short and J 6 bases short, with 10 bases between. The CDR3 extends over 12 amino acids. The DNA of the CDR3 is TGCAGTGCTAGAGTTGGCAGGGGCGAGCAGTACTTC. Translated: CSARVGRGEQYF.

This clonotype was detected many times. V usage is TRBV29-1 and J usage is TRBJ1-2; the D gene is possibly TRBD1 (6 bases). The V gene's germline CDR1 is SQVTM and CDR2 ANQGSEA. V was cut by 7 bases and J by 3 bases, with 18 bases left in between. The CDR3 is 14 residues long. CDR3 bases: TGCAGCGCCCAGACAGGAACCGGGGACTATGGCTACACCTTC. Translation: CSAQTGTGDYGYTF.

Of note for this clonotype: A clone one base away is much larger, so this may be a read error. The V call is TRBV3-1, the J call TRBJ1-3; D gene ambiguous. This CDR3 has 13 amino acids. Germline assignment: CDR1 LGHDT and CDR2 YNNKEL (reference sequence). The CDR3 DNA sequence: TGTGCCAGCCGCCAAGTTTCGGGGAACACCATATATTTT. It yields the protein CASRQVSGNTIYF.

This clonotype came up many times. CDR3 DNA: TGCAGTGCGAGCGGGAGTAACTACGAGCAGTACTTC. It is translated as CSASGSNYEQYF. V usage is TRBV20-1 and J usage is TRBJ2-7; 8 bases fit TRBD2. The germline gives CDR1 DFQATT, CDR2 SNEGSKA (reference sequence). This CDR3 contains 12 residues. With 6 bases clipped from V and 3 bases from J, the junction kept 4 bases outside the gene matches.

The V call is TRBV4-1, the J call TRBJ1-5; D is unclear. V gave up 1 base and J gave up 3 bases, with 13 bases separating them. The length of the CDR3 is 16 residues. Germline-derived CDR1 and CDR2 are MGHRA and YSYEKL. The CDR3 nucleotides are TGCGCCAGCAGCCAAGTATTAGACCCAGACAATCAGCCCCAGCATTTT. It translates to CASSQVLDPDNQPQHF.

This clonotype was observed a handful of times. This chain links TRBV7-2 with TRBJ1-5, with D perhaps TRBD1 (5 bases). This CDR3 is built from 15 residues. The germline V gene encodes CDR1 SGHTA and CDR2 FQGNSA. The V end lost 5 bases, the J end lost 0 bases, and 11 bases lay between the germline ends. The CDR3 reads CASSDRDDSNQPQHF. The CDR3 DNA sequence: TGTGCCAGCAGCGACCGGGACGATAGCAATCAGCCCCAGCATTTT.

As regards this clonotype: Its ends do not fully match the called genes, so a read error is possible. The chain is built from TRBV28 and TRBJ2-1; TRBD2 matches at 13 bases. The CDR3 is 15 amino acids. Germline CDR1 and CDR2: MDHEN and SYDVKM. CDR3 region: CASSAGTSGTSEEFF. In nucleotides, the CDR3 is TGTGCCAGCAGTGCCGGGACTAGCGGGACGAGTGAGGAGTTCTTC.

This clonotype was seen just once. The gene calls are TRBV27 and TRBJ2-7, with unresolved D. Germline V gene sequence: CDR1 MNHEY, CDR2 SMNVEV (reference sequence). Trimming left V 0 bases short and J 3 bases short, with 6 bases between. The CDR3 length is 13 residues. CDR3 DNA: TGTGCCAGCAGTTTATCACCCCGCTACGAGCAGTACTTC. Translated, it gives CASSLSPRYEQYF.

This clonotype occurred a few times. The V gene is TRBV10-3, the J gene TRBJ2-7; either TRBD1 or TRBD2 may fit D (5 bases each). Germline V lookup: CDR1 ENHRY, CDR2 SYGVKD. CDR3 size: 14 residues. Trimming took 5 bases from V and 6 from J, leaving 17 bases between them. The CDR3 sequence is CAISLAGDRGEQYF. In DNA, the CDR3 is TGTGCCATCAGTCTCGCTGGGGACCGGGGCGAGCAGTACTTC.

This clonotype was found a few times. The chain has TRBV25-1 and TRBJ2-3, with TRBD2 matching 7 bases. The trim removed 4 bases at V and 1 base at J, leaving 2 bases unmatched. Germline V CDR1 and CDR2: MGHDK, SYGVNS. The CDR3 contains 14 residues. CDR3 sequence reads: CASSGSGGTDTQYF. CDR3 in DNA: TGTGCCAGCAGTGGGAGCGGGGGCACAGATACGCAGTATTTT.

This clonotype has only a few counts. V gene TRBV28 combines with J gene TRBJ2-2; either TRBD1 or TRBD2 may fit D (5 bases each). The length of the CDR3 is 15 residues. The V gene lost 2 bases and the J gene lost 6 bases, with 13 bases spanning the gap. CDR1 is MDHEN and CDR2 is SYDVKM in the germline V gene. CDR3 DNA sequence: TGTGCCAGCAGTTTAAGAGGGGTCAAGGCCGGGGAGCTGTTTTTT. This encodes CASSLRGVKAGELFF. The variable domain in full, completed from reference TRBV28 and TRBJ2-2, reads DVKVTQSSRYLVKRTGEKVFLECVQDMDHENMFWYRQDPGLGLRLIYFSYDVKMKEKGDIPEGYSVSREKKERFSLILESASTNQTSMYLCASSLRGVKAGELFFGEGSRLTVL.

This clonotype occurred a few times. One end of the junction does not line up with germline, which may come from a read error. The chain carries TRBV12-3 or TRBV12-4 and TRBJ2-5, with a tentative D call TRBD2 (6 bases). This CDR3 comprises 11 residues. The CDR3 sequence: CASSSGTWYAF. DNA for the CDR3: TGTGCCAGCAGTTCGGGGACTTGGTACGCCTTC.

This clonotype has just a few counts. This sequence joins TRBV19 and TRBJ2-3; D might be TRBD2 (6 bases). CDR1 LNHDA and CDR2 SQIVND come from the germline V gene (reference sequence). V dropped 10 bases and J dropped 0 bases, with 17 bases sitting between them. This CDR3 contains 15 residues. The CDR3 region is CATTRERHSTDTQYF. The CDR3 DNA follows: TGTGCCACCACCCGGGAGCGGCATAGCACAGATACGCAGTATTTT. Looking up the rest from reference TRBV19 and TRBJ2-3 gives the full variable domain: DGGITQSPKYLFRKEGQNVTLSCEQNLNHDAMYWYRQDPGQGLRLIYYSQIVNDFQKGDIAEGYSVSREKKESFPLTVTSAQKNPTAFYLCATTRERHSTDTQYFGPGTRLTVL.

For this clonotype: Relative to the germline gene, one junction end is altered; a read error may explain this. This chain joins TRBV27 and TRBJ2-5, with D maybe TRBD2 (6 bases). From germline, CDR1 is MNHEY and CDR2 SMNVEV (reference sequence). The CDR3 consists of 17 residues. The CDR3 bases are TGTGCCAGCAGTTTATCTTGGGGGGAAGCGATCCAAGGGACCCAGTACTTC. Amino acid sequence: CASSLSWGEAIQGTQYF.

This clonotype was seen a few times. The chain joins TRBV9 to TRBJ2-1; unclear D gene. Trimming took 0 bases from V and 6 from J, leaving 4 bases between them. Looked up from germline, CDR1 is SGDLS and CDR2 is YYNGEE. The CDR3 totals 12 residues. For the CDR3, the DNA is TGTGCCAGCAGCGTAGACTTCAATGAGCAGTTCTTC. Translation: CASSVDFNEQFF.